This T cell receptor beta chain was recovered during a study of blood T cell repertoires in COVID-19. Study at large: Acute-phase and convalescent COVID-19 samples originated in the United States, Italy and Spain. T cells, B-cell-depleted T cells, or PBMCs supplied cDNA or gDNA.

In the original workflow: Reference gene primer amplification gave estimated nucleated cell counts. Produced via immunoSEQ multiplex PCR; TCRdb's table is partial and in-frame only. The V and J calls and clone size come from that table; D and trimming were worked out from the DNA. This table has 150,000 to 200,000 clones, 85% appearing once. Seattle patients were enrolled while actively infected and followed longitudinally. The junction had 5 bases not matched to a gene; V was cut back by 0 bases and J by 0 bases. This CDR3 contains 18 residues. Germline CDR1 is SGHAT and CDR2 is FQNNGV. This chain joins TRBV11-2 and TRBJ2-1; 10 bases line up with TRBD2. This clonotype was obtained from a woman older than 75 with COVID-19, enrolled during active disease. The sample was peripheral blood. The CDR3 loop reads CASSLEKASGGSYNEQFF. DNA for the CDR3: TGTGCCAGCAGCTTAGAGAAGGCTAGCGGGGGCTCCTACAATGAGCAGTTCTTC.